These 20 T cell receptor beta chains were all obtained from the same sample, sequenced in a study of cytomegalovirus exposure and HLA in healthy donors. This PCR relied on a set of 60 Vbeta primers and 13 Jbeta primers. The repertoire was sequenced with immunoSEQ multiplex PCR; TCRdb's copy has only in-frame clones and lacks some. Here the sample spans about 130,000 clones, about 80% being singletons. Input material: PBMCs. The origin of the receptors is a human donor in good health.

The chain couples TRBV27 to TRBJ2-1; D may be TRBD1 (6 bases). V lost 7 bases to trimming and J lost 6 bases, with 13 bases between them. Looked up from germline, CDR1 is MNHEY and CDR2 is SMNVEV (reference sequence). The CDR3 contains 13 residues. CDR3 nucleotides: TGTGCCAGCATCGGTACAGGGACCAATGAGCAGTTCTTC. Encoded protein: CASIGTGTNEQFF.

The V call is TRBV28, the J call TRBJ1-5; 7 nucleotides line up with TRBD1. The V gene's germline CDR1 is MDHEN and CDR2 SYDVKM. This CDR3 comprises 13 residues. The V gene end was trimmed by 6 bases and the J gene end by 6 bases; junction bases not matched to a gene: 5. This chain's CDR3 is CASSTGTAQPQHF. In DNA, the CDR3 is TGTGCCAGCAGCACCGGGACAGCTCAGCCCCAGCATTTT.

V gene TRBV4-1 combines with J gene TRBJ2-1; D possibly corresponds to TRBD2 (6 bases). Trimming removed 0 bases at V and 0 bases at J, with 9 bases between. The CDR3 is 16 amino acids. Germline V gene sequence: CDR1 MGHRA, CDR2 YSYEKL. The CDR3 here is CASSQERGLSYNEQFF. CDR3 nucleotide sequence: TGCGCCAGCAGCCAAGAGCGGGGACTCTCCTACAATGAGCAGTTCTTC.

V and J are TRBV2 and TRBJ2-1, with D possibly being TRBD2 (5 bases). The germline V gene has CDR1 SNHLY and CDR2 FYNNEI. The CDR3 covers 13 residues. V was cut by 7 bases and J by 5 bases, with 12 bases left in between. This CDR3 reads CASTGIHHNEQFF. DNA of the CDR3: TGTGCCAGCACCGGGATCCACCACAATGAGCAGTTCTTC.

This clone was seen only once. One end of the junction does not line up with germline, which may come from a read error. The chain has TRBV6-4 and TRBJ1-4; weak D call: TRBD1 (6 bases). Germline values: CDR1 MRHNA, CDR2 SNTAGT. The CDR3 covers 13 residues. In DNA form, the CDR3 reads TGTGCCAGGGGGGACAAAGGTAATGAAAGACTGTTGTTT. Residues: CARGDKGNERLLF.

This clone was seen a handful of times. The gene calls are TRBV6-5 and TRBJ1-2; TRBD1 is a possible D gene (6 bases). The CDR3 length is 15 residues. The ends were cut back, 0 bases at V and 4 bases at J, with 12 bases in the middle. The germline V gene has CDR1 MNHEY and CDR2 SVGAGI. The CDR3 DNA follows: TGTGCCAGCAGTTACTCGACAGGATCGATCTATGGCTACACCTTC. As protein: CASSYSTGSIYGYTF.

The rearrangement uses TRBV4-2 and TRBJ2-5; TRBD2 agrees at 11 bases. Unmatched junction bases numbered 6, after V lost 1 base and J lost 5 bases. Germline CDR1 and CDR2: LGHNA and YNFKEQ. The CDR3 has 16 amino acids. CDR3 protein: CASSQGTSGLGETQYF. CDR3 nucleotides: TGTGCCAGCAGCCAAGGGACTAGCGGGTTGGGCGAGACCCAGTACTTC.

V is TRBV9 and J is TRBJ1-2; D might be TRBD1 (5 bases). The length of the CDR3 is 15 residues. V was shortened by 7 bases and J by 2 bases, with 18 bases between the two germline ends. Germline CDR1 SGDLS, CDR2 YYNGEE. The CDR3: CASSNTNRRNYGYTF. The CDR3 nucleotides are TGTGCCAGCTCCAATACTAACAGGCGCAACTATGGCTACACCTTC.

This CDR3 is CASKAATGAPNTEAFF. The DNA for the CDR3 is TGTGCCAGTAAAGCCGCGACAGGGGCCCCGAACACTGAAGCTTTCTTT. The chain couples TRBV19 to TRBJ1-1, with 8 bases fitting TRBD1. The V gene end was trimmed by 7 bases and the J gene end by 1 base; junction bases not matched to a gene: 11. The CDR3 is made up of 16 amino acids. Germline V lookup: CDR1 LNHDA, CDR2 SQIVND (reference sequence).

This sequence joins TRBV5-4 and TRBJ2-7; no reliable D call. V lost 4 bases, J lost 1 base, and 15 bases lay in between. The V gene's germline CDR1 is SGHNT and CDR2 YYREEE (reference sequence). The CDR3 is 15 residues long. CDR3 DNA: TGTGCCAGCAGCCGGCCCGGTGTCAGGTCCTACGAGCAGTACTTC. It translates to CASSRPGVRSYEQYF. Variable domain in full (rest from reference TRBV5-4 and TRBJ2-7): ETGVTQSPTHLIKTRGQQVTLRCSSQSGHNTVSWYQQALGQGPQFIFQYYREEENGRGNFPPRFSGLQFPNYSSELNVNALELDDSALYLCASSRPGVRSYEQYFGPGTRLTVT.

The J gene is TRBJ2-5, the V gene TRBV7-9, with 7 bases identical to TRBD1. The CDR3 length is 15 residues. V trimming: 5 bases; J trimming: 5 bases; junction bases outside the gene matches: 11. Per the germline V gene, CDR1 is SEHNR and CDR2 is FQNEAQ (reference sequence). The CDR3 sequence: CASSDNRGLSETQYF. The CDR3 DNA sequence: TGTGCCAGCAGCGACAACAGGGGCCTTTCGGAGACCCAGTACTTC.

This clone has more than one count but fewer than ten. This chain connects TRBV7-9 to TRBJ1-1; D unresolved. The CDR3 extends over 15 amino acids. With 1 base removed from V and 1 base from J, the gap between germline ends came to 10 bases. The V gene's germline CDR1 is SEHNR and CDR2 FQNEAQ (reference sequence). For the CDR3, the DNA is TGTGCCAGCAGCTTAGACCTCTCGGGGAACACTGAAGCTTTCTTT. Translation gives CASSLDLSGNTEAFF.

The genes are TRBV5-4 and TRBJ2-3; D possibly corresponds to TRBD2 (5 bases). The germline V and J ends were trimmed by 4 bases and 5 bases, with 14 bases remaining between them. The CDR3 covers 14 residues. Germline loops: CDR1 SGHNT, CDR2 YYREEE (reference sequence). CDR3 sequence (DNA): TGTGCCAGCAGCAAACTAGGATCGAGAGATACGCAGTATTTT. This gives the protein CASSKLGSRDTQYF.

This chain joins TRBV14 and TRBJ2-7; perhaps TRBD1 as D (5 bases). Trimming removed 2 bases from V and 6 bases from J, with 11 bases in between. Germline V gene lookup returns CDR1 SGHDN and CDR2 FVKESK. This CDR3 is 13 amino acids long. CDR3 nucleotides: TGTGCCAGCAGCCAAAGGTCAGGGCGCGAGCAGTACTTC. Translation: CASSQRSGREQYF.

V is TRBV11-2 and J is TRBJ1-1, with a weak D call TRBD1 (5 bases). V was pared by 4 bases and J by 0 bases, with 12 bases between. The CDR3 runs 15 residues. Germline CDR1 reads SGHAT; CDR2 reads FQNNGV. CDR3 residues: CASSWRGTVNTEAFF. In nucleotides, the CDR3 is TGTGCCAGCAGCTGGCGGGGGACGGTGAACACTGAAGCTTTCTTT.

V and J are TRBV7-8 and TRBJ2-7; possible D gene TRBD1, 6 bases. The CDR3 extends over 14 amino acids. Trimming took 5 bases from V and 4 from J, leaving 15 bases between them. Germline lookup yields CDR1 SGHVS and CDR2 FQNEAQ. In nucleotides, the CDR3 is TGTGCCAGCAGCCCAGTGGGGGCCGAATACGAGCAGTACTTC. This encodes CASSPVGAEYEQYF.

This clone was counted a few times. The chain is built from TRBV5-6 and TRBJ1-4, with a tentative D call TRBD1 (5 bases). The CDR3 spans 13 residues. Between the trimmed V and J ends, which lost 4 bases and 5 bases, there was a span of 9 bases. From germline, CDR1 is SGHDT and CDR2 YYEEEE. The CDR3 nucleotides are TGTGCCAGCAGCGCGGGGCTCAATGAAAAACTGTTTTTT. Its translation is CASSAGLNEKLFF.

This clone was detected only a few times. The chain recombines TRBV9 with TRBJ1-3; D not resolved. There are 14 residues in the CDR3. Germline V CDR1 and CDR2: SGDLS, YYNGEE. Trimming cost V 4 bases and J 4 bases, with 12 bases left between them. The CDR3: CASSPRERGNTIYF. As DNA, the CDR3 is TGTGCCAGCAGCCCCCGGGAGCGAGGAAACACCATATATTTT. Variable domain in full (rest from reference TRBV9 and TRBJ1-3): DSGVTQTPKHLITATGQRVTLRCSPRSGDLSVYWYQQSLDQGLQFLIQYYNGEERAKGNILERFSAQQFPDLHSELNLSSLELGDSALYFCASSPRERGNTIYFGEGSWLTVV.

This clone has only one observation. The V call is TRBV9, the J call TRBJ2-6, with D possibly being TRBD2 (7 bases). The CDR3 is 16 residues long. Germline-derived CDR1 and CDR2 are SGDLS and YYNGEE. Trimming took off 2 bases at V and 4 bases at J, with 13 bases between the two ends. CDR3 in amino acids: CASSVGGPLGANVLTF. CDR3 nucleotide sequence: TGTGCCAGCAGCGTCGGGGGGCCCCTGGGGGCCAACGTCCTGACTTTC.

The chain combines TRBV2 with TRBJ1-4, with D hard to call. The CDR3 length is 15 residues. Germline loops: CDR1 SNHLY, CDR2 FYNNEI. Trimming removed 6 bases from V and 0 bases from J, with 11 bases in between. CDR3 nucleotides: TGTGCCAGCAGGGCCGCGGCTGCAACTAATGAAAAACTGTTTTTT. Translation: CASRAAAATNEKLFF.